Each of the 12 T cell receptor beta chains below was sequenced from the same sample in a study of response to subunit inactivated influenza vaccine. In TCRdb, the RT-PCR reads were re-called with MiXCR into one record per CDR3 protein. Among approximately 530,000 distinct CDR3 sequences listed, 6.5% to 8% were seen once. The sequences come from PBMCs from blood, collected approximately 25 months after vaccination. Source of these receptors: a man between 50 and 69 years old who received an inactivated influenza vaccine.

This clonotype has only a few counts. The V and J genes are TRBV6-1 and TRBJ1-2; D ambiguous. Deletions cut 0 bases from V and 8 bases from J, with 10 bases between. The CDR3 loop spans 13 amino acids. Looked up from germline, CDR1 is MNHNS and CDR2 is SASEGT. The CDR3 sequence is CASSEAPDIGYTF. The CDR3, as DNA: TGTGCCAGCAGTGAAGCGCCTGACATCGGCTACACCTTC.

This clonotype was seen many times. J is TRBJ2-3 and V is TRBV29-1; D is tentatively TRBD1 or TRBD2 (5 bases each). The CDR3 is made up of 17 amino acids. Per the germline V gene, CDR1 is SQVTM and CDR2 is ANQGSEA. The ends were cut back, 6 bases at V and 5 bases at J, with 27 bases in the middle. CDR3 protein: CSVSDRGYPFSLDTQYF. CDR3 in DNA: TGCAGCGTCAGCGATCGGGGCTATCCATTTAGTTTAGATACGCAGTATTTT.

This clonotype was counted between two and nine times. The V gene is TRBV7-3, the J gene TRBJ2-3; 9 nucleotides agree with TRBD2. V lost 5 bases to trimming and J lost 5 bases; unmatched junction nucleotides: 8. Germline CDR1 SGHTA, CDR2 FQGTGA. CDR3 length: 15 amino acids. DNA for the CDR3: TGTGCCAGCAGCCGTGGGGGCGGGAGGGGAGATACGCAGTATTTT. Residues: CASSRGGGRGDTQYF.

About this clonotype itself: Just one base apart from a much larger clone, this may be a read error. The chain links TRBV29-1 to TRBJ2-3, with D unclear. The CDR3 runs 13 residues. CDR1 and CDR2 (germline): SQVTM, ANQGSEA. CDR3 in amino acids: CSVDGPHTETQYF. DNA of the CDR3: TGCAGCGTTGACGGGCCCCACACAGAGACGCAGTATTTT.

This clonotype occurred a few times. The rearrangement joins TRBV19 to TRBJ2-1; 11 bases map to TRBD1. Trimming removed 0 bases from V and 6 bases from J; junction bases left unmatched: 4. The CDR3 loop spans 16 amino acids. CDR1 LNHDA and CDR2 SQIVND come from the germline V gene (reference sequence). CDR3 bases: TGTGCCAGTAGTATAGAAGGGGGGACAGGGGGCAATGAGCAGTTCTTC. Translating gives CASSIEGGTGGNEQFF.

There are many counts of this clonotype. The gene calls are TRBV3-1 and TRBJ2-1, with 7 nucleotides matching TRBD2. V gave up 4 bases and J gave up 0 bases; unmatched junction bases: 3. Germline lookup yields CDR1 LGHDT and CDR2 YNNKEL (reference sequence). The CDR3 has 15 residues. In nucleotides, the CDR3 is TGTGCCAGCAGCCCGGGACTAACCTCCTACAATGAGCAGTTCTTC. Amino acid sequence: CASSPGLTSYNEQFF.

This clonotype was counted between two and nine times. The chain couples TRBV24-1 to TRBJ2-2, with D hard to call. Germline V lookup: CDR1 KGHDR, CDR2 SFDVKD. Trimming cost V 4 bases and J 0 bases, with 2 bases left between them. The CDR3 length is 13 residues. CDR3 loop: CATSEPNTGELFF. In nucleotides, the CDR3 is TGTGCCACCAGTGAACCGAACACCGGGGAGCTGTTTTTT.

The sample holds a few counts of this clonotype. This chain connects TRBV27 to TRBJ2-3; 10 positions agree with TRBD2. CDR1 is MNHEY, CDR2 SMNVEV, per germline (reference sequence). Unmatched junction bases numbered 12, after V lost 5 bases and J lost 7 bases. The CDR3 has 16 amino acids. For the CDR3, the DNA is TGTGCCAGCAGTATCCTCACAGCGGGAGGGCCTAATACGCAGTATTTT. Translating gives CASSILTAGGPNTQYF.

This clonotype was detected a few times. The J gene is TRBJ1-4, the V gene TRBV4-1, with TRBD1 matching 10 bases. Per germline, CDR1 MGHRA and CDR2 YSYEKL. With V trimmed by 0 bases and J by 8 bases, 6 bases remained unmatched. The CDR3 is 16 residues long. The CDR3 sequence is CASSQDRQGALEKLFF. The CDR3, as DNA: TGCGCCAGCAGCCAAGATCGACAGGGGGCTTTGGAAAAACTGTTTTTT.

The table lists this clonotype with many counts. The chain combines TRBV5-1 with TRBJ2-2, with D possibly TRBD1 on 5 matching bases. Germline lookup yields CDR1 SGHRS and CDR2 YFSETQ. The CDR3 sequence is 16 residues long. V lost 4 bases and J lost 0, with 13 bases in between. DNA of the CDR3: TGCGCCAGCAGCCCAGGGCCCAGAACGAACACCGGGGAGCTGTTTTTT. Its translation: CASSPGPRTNTGELFF. The variable domain in full, completed from reference TRBV5-1 and TRBJ2-2, reads KAGVTQTPRYLIKTRGQQVTLSCSPISGHRSVSWYQQTPGQGLQFLFEYFSETQRNKGNFPGRFSGRQFSNSRSEMNVSTLELGDSALYLCASSPGPRTNTGELFFGEGSRLTVL.

This chain joins TRBV29-1 and TRBJ1-2; unclear D gene. The germline V and J ends were trimmed by 1 base and 2 bases, with 8 bases remaining between them. The CDR3 has 13 residues. Per the germline V gene, CDR1 is SQVTM and CDR2 is ANQGSEA. The CDR3 spells CSVEGTLNYGYTF. CDR3 coding DNA: TGCAGCGTTGAAGGGACCCTAAACTATGGCTACACCTTC.

This clonotype has just a few counts. The V gene is TRBV20-1, the J gene TRBJ2-1; 16 bases fit TRBD2. The CDR3 has 15 residues. Germline-derived CDR1 and CDR2 are DFQATT and SNEGSKA (reference sequence). V lost 7 bases and J lost 10; bases outside the gene matches: 10. CDR3 sequence: CSVPGTSGGAGEQFF. CDR3 nucleotides: TGCAGTGTCCCCGGGACTAGCGGGGGGGCGGGGGAGCAGTTCTTC.